This T cell receptor (beta chain) was documented in a study of T cells in Graves' hyperthyroidism and ophthalmopathy (dated by TCRdb to the late 2010s). Study-wide context: Peripheral blood samples were taken at initial diagnosis, before any treatment was given. The paper describes TCR Vbeta CDR3 sequencing of about 140 peripheral blood samples, made up of 43 ophthalmopathy patients, approximately 76 hyperthyroidism patients and roughly 17 progressor patients. The 100 or so discovery patients were divided at random into training and test sets in a 7:3 ratio. An independent validation cohort of under 20 hyperthyroidism patients and about 15 patients who later progressed to ophthalmopathy tested prospective prediction of ophthalmopathy. Thyroid tissue and blood T-cell repertoires from six Graves' hyperthyroidism patients were also compared in the study. To identify distinguishing TCR V-J signatures, a discovery cohort of about a hundred patients was used, comprising 40 to 45 with Graves' ophthalmopathy and some 60 with stable Graves' hyperthyroidism. After blood sampling, hyperthyroidism patients were treated with methimazole at a starting dose of 30 mg daily, and ophthalmopathy patients were treated with high-dose intravenous methylprednisolone.

Relative to germline, V is missing 5 bases and J is missing 0 bases, with 5 bases of the junction outside any gene match. CDR1 DFQATT and CDR2 SNEGSKA were looked up in the germline V gene (reference sequence). Taken from cysteine to phenylalanine, the CDR3 has 15 residues. Only the CDR3 DNA stays, 45 bases, in frame from base 1. TCR beta CDR3 regions were amplified from RNA transcripts. The first round of RT-PCR for the TCR CDR3 was performed with the HTBI primer set and the Qiagen OneStep RT-PCR kit. The libraries were constructed in a second round of multiplex PCR and then size-selected and purified. The libraries were sequenced on an Illumina HiSeq2000 using paired-end 100 bp reads. On the study's bioinformatics: SOAPnuke was used to process the raw data, removing reads that contained adapters or uncalled bases, had a mean Phred below 15, or lacked an exact match to the constant primer or identifier. High-quality paired reads were merged with COPE v1.2.5, and unique nucleotide sequences were defined as clonotypes. MiTCR v1.1 was used to align the clonotypes against IMGT TRBV, TRBD and TRBJ reference segments. The analysis included only V-J combinations with a frequency above 0.0001, which together covered 99% to 99.2% of the repertoires. A TCS score was defined as the ratio of F50 (clonal expansion) to E x V (chaos), with BLOSUM62-based TCRdist applied between CDR3 peptides within each V-J. Welch's t-statistics and random forest reduced 500 to 550 V-J features to roughly 13, which were used in a naive Bayes classifier (R e1071). Starting from the raw public reads, TCRdb applied fastp trimming at Q25, assembled clones with MiXCR and retained in-frame beta chains. Every CDR3 protein is listed once, alongside the most common genes and DNA of its rows. These V and J calls are TCRdb output, not the study's own analysis. Within this sample are about 360,000 distinct CDR3 sequences, with roughly an eighth of them counted one time only. 9.2% of the sample is in the top ten clones.

Findings and caveats that apply to the study as a whole: Ophthalmopathy was separated from stable hyperthyroidism by a 13 V-J signature model, with about 88% sensitivity and about 81% specificity obtained in cross-validation and 80%/75% obtained in testing. Most expanded thyroid clonotypes (frequency above 0.001) were also detected in blood, suggesting blood repertoires may reflect thyroid immune responses. In validation, the model predicted progression to ophthalmopathy a median of about 6.8 months before onset, with over 60% sensitivity and 72.22% specificity. Sample size was not statistically predetermined, and blinding of investigators to group allocation was not performed.

Graves' hyperthyroidism was defined as stable when no progression to ophthalmopathy occurred over 18 months of follow-up. Hyperthyroidism patients were newly diagnosed, had a disease duration of under 2 months, and were aged 18 to 65 years. The study excluded patients with uncontrolled infections, other autoimmune diseases, pregnancy or lactation. Diagnoses were based on clinical symptoms, serum thyroxine and TRAb, thyroid ultrasound and orbital computed tomography. PBMCs were isolated from about 9 ml of fresh peripheral blood by Ficoll-Paque density gradient centrifugation. Total RNA was extracted using Trizol reagent, and RNA quality was assessed on an Agilent 2100 Bioanalyzer. This clonotype was seen repeatedly, ten times or more. The antigen it recognizes is unknown. Within one base of it there is no much larger clone, and no base qualities were kept.

This TCR was recovered from a woman aged 18-29 years with Graves' hyperthyroidism. The rearranged segments are TRBV20-1 and TRBJ1-4; 8 bases in the middle match TRBD1. The sequenced sample was blood. The DNA sequence is as follows: TGCAGTGCTCCACAGGGGGTAGCAACTAATGAAAAACTGTTTTTT. It specifies CSAPQGVATNEKLFF.